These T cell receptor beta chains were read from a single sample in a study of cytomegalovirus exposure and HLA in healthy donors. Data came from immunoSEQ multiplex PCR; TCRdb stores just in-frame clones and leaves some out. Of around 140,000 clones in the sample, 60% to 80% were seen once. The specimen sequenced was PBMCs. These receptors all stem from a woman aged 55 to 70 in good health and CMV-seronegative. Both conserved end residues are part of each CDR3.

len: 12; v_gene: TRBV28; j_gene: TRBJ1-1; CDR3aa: CASSLSRPEAFF
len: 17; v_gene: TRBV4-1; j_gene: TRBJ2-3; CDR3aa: CASSQGELAGFADTQYF
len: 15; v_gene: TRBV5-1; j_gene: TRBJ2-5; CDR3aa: CASSLAQPGQETQYF
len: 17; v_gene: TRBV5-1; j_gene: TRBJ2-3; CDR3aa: CASSPYAGGKSTDTQYF
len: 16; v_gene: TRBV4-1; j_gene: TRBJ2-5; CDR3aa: CASSQGVGLGRETQYF
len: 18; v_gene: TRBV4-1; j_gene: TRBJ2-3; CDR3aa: CASSQERLASVVGDTQYF
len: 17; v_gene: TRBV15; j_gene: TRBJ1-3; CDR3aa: CATSRERGIWSGNTIYF
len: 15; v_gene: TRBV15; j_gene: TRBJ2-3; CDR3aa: CATSIGTSSTDTQYF
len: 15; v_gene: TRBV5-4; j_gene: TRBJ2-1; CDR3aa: CASSSGTSGIYEQFF
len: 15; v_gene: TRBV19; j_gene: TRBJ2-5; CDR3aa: CASSPRIAGGQTQYF
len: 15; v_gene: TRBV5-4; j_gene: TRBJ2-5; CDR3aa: CASSQGTSLQETQYF
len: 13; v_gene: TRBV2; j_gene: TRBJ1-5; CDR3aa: CASSFGGNQPQHF
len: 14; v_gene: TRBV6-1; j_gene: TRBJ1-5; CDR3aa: CASSKTGGGQPQHF
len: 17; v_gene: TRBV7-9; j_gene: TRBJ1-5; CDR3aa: CASSFSRGRGNNQPQHF
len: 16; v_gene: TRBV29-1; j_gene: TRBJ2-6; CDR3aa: CSVRTGERSGANVLTF
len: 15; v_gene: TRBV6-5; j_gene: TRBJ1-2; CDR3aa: CASSFTGGSSYGYTF
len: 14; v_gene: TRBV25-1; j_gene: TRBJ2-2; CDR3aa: CASSDRGSTGELFF
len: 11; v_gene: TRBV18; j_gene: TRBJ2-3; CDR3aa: CASSPAREQYF
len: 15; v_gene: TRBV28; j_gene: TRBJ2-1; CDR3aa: CASSFQQGAKNEQFF
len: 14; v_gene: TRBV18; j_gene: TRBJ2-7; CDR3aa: CASSSGTSGYEQYF
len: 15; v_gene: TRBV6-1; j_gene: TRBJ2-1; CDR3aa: CASIGRAFVDNEQFF
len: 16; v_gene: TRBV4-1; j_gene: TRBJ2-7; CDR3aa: CASSQETWDRDYEQYF
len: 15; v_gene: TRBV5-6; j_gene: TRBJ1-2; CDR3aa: CASSRRGGANYGYTF
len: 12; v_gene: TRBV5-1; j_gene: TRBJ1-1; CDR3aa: CASSLSRTEAFF
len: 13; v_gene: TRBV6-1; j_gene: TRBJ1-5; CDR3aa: CASSRVDNQPQHF
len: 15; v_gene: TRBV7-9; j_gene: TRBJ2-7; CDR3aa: CASSLGSGSHYEQYF
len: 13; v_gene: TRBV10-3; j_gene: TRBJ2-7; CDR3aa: CAIRPGSFYEQYF
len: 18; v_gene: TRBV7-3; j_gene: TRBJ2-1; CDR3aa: CASSLTSGGHLSYNEQFF
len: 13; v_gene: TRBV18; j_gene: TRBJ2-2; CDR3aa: CASSPLDTGELFF
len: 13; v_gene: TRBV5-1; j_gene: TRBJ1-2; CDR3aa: CASSPEGAGGYTF
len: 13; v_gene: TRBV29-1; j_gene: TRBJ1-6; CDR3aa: CSATTGVNSPLHF
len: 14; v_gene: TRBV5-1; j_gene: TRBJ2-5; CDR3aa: CASRLAGGLETQYF
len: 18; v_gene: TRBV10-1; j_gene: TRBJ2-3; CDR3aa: CASRTPGLEPPGADTQYF
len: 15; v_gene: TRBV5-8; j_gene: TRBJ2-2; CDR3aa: CASSLAGDGAGELFF
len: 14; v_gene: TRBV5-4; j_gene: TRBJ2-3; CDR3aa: CASSLVRAGDTQYF
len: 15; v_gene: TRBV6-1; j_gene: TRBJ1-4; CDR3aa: CASNAGRGTNEKLFF
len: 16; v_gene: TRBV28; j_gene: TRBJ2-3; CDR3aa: CASSPGTSGGLDTQYF
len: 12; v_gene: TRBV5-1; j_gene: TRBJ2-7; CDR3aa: CASSLGGYEQYF
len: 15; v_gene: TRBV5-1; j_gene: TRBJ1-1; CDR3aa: CASSSGQVMNTEAFF
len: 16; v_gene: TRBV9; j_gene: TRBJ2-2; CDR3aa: CASSVRPGADTGELFF
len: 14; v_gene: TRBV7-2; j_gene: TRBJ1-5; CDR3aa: CASSSGQGAQPQHF
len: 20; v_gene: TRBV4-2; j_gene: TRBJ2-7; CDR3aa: CASSQDGWTSGGGLYYEQYF